The 14 T cell receptor beta chains below come from one sample, sequenced in a study of blood T cell repertoires in COVID-19. Generated by immunoSEQ multiplex PCR, the TCRdb table keeps only in-frame clones and is missing some. Among roughly 63,000 clones listed, about 74% were seen once. The sequencing input was peripheral blood. The receptor source for this set is a woman of 80 years or more with acute or convalescent COVID-19.

The gene calls are TRBV30 and TRBJ2-2; D may be TRBD2 (6 bases). This CDR3 has 14 residues. Germline values: CDR1 GTSNPN, CDR2 SVGIG (reference sequence). The ends were cut back, 4 bases at V and 7 bases at J, with 16 bases in the middle. CDR3 in amino acids: CAWTNTGRGGELFF. The CDR3 region has the DNA TGTGCCTGGACTAACACCGGGCGGGGCGGGGAGCTGTTTTTT.

The V gene is TRBV7-3, the J gene TRBJ1-3; unclear D gene. Trimming took 5 bases from V and 2 from J, leaving 16 bases between them. Per germline, CDR1 SGHTA and CDR2 FQGTGA. The CDR3 contains 16 residues. CDR3 sequence (DNA): TGTGCCAGCAGCCGAGGACTCCCTAGGACTGGAAACACCATATATTTT. Protein sequence: CASSRGLPRTGNTIYF.

This rearrangement joins TRBV5-6 to TRBJ2-5; TRBD2 agrees at 9 bases. Germline-derived CDR1 and CDR2 are SGHDT and YYEEEE. V was pared by 0 bases and J by 4 bases, with 4 bases of the junction left unmatched. The CDR3 sequence is 15 residues long. CDR3 sequence (DNA): TGTGCCAGCAGCTTGGAGGCGGGAGGGTCAGAGACCCAGTACTTC. Its translation is CASSLEAGGSETQYF.

This clone is a singleton in its sample. The rearrangement uses TRBV25-1 and TRBJ1-1; TRBD1 might be the D (5 bases). The CDR3 covers 13 residues. The V end was cut by 7 bases, the J end by 5 bases, with 14 bases between. From germline, CDR1 is MGHDK and CDR2 SYGVNS. CDR3 sequence: CASTEGVGTEAFF. CDR3 nucleotide sequence: TGTGCCAGCACCGAAGGGGTCGGAACTGAAGCTTTCTTT.

The chain couples TRBV29-1 to TRBJ2-5; D is possibly TRBD2 (5 bases). Per the germline V gene, CDR1 is SQVTM and CDR2 is ANQGSEA. The CDR3 has 13 amino acids. Trimming removed 0 bases at V and 7 bases at J, with 12 bases between. The CDR3 here is CSVEERGLGTQYF. The CDR3 DNA reads TGCAGCGTTGAAGAAAGAGGGCTAGGGACCCAGTACTTC.

The V call is TRBV7-2, the J call TRBJ2-5; D remains ambiguous. The V gene lost 1 base and the J gene lost 2 bases, with 8 bases spanning the gap. Germline-derived CDR1 and CDR2 are SGHTA and FQGNSA. The length of the CDR3 is 14 residues. Written as DNA, the CDR3 is TGTGCCAGCAGCTTAGACAGCCGACAAGAGACCCAGTACTTC. Translating it yields CASSLDSRQETQYF.

The V gene is TRBV20-1, the J gene TRBJ2-1; 9 bases match TRBD2. Germline V lookup: CDR1 DFQATT, CDR2 SNEGSKA (reference sequence). The CDR3 totals 15 residues. V was clipped by 3 bases and J by 3 bases; unmatched bases: 6. The CDR3 DNA sequence: TGCAGTGCTAGTTTTAGCGGGAGCTTCTACAATGAGCAGTTCTTC. It encodes CSASFSGSFYNEQFF.

The V and J genes are TRBV2 and TRBJ1-2, with 7 positions matching TRBD1. From germline, CDR1 is SNHLY and CDR2 FYNNEI. This CDR3 spans 13 amino acids. Trimming at V came to 4 bases and at J to 5 bases, leaving 4 bases not matched to a gene. DNA for the CDR3: TGTGCCAGCAGTGCACAGGGGATATATGGCTACACCTTC. It is translated as CASSAQGIYGYTF. Full variable domain (outside the CDR3, taken from reference TRBV2 and TRBJ1-2): EPEVTQTPSHQVTQMGQEVILRCVPISNHLYFYWYRQILGQKVEFLVSFYNNEISEKSEIFDDQFSVERPDGSNFTLKIRSTKLEDSAMYFCASSAQGIYGYTFGSGTRLTVV.

The gene calls are TRBV19 and TRBJ1-5; 8 positions agree with TRBD1. From germline, CDR1 is LNHDA and CDR2 SQIVND (reference sequence). The CDR3 is 14 residues long. V trimming: 6 bases; J trimming: 6 bases; junction bases outside the gene matches: 7. The DNA of the CDR3 is TGTGCCAGTAGCGGACAGGGTATGGGTCAGCCCCAGCATTTT. It specifies CASSGQGMGQPQHF. The whole variable domain, filled in from reference TRBV19 and TRBJ1-5, reads DGGITQSPKYLFRKEGQNVTLSCEQNLNHDAMYWYRQDPGQGLRLIYYSQIVNDFQKGDIAEGYSVSREKKESFPLTVTSAQKNPTAFYLCASSGQGMGQPQHFGDGTRLSIL.

The sample holds a few counts of this clone. V and J are TRBV19 and TRBJ2-3, with 14 bases fitting TRBD2. CDR3 length equals 15 residues. The V and J ends lost 8 bases and 6 bases, in that order; junction bases with no gene match: 7. Germline V CDR1 and CDR2: LNHDA, SQIVND (reference sequence). The CDR3 sequence is CASFGTSGGRDTQYF. CDR3 nucleotides: TGTGCCAGTTTCGGGACTAGCGGGGGACGGGATACGCAGTATTTT.

This clone was recorded a few times. The chain carries TRBV9 and TRBJ1-1, with TRBD1 matching over 8 bases. The CDR3 is made up of 15 amino acids. CDR1 and CDR2 (germline): SGDLS, YYNGEE. J was trimmed by 3 bases and V by 2 bases; bases with no gene match: 6. The CDR3 protein is CASSVGIQGDTEAFF. The CDR3 DNA sequence: TGTGCCAGCAGCGTGGGGATACAGGGGGACACTGAAGCTTTCTTT.

CDR3 nucleotide sequence: TGCGCCAGCAGCCAAGTAACTAGCGGGAGTTACGAGCAGTACTTC. It specifies CASSQVTSGSYEQYF. The rearrangement joins TRBV4-1 to TRBJ2-7, with 11 bases identical to TRBD2. The CDR3 is 15 amino acids. Germline V gives CDR1 MGHRA, CDR2 YSYEKL. The V segment lost 1 base and the J segment 4 bases; nucleotides outside the gene matches: 3.

This clone was detected a few times. The J gene is TRBJ2-1, the V gene TRBV4-2; D call uncertain. Germline values: CDR1 LGHNA, CDR2 YNFKEQ. Trimming stripped 1 base from V and 1 base from J, with 14 bases between. This CDR3 has 17 amino acids. CDR3 coding DNA: TGTGCCAGCAGCCAAGGCCTTGAGAGTTGGTCCTACAATGAGCAGTTCTTC. It specifies CASSQGLESWSYNEQFF.

The rearrangement uses TRBV27 and TRBJ2-3, with TRBD1 identical over 9 bases. This CDR3 contains 17 residues. Per the germline V gene, CDR1 is MNHEY and CDR2 is SMNVEV (reference sequence). Trimming took 3 bases from V and 0 from J; bases not matched to a gene: 7. The CDR3 loop is CASSFSGTGPSTDTQYF. In nucleotides, the CDR3 is TGTGCCAGCAGTTTCTCGGGGACAGGGCCTAGCACAGATACGCAGTATTTT.